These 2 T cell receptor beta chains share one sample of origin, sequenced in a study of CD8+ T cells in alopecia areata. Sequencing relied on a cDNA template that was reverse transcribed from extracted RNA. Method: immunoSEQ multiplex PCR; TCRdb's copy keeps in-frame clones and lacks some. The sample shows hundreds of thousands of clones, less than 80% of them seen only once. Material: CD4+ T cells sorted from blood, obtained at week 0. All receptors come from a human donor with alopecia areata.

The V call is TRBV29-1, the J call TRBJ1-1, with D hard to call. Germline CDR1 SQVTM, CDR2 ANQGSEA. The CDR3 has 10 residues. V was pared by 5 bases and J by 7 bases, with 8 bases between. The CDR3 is CSVFTDEAFF. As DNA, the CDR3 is TGCAGCGTTTTTACAGATGAAGCTTTCTTT.

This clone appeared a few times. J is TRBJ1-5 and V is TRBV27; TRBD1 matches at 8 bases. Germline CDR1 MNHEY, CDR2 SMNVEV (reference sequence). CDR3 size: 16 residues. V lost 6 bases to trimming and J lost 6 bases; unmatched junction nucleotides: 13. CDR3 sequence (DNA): TGTGCCAGCAGACCTTTGACAGGGGCAACGGGTCAGCCCCAGCATTTT. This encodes CASRPLTGATGQPQHF.